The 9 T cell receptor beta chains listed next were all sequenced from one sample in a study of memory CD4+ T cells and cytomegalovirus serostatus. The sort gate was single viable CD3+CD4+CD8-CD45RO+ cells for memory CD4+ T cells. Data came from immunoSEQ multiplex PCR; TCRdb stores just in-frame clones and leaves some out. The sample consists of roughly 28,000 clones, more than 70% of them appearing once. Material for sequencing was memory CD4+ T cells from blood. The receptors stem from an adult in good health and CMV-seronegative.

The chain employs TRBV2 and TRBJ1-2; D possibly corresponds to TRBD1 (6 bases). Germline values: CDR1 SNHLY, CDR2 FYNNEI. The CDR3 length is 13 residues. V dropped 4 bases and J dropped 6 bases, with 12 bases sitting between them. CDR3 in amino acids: CASSAQGGDGYTF. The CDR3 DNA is TGTGCCAGCAGTGCACAGGGTGGCGATGGCTACACCTTC.

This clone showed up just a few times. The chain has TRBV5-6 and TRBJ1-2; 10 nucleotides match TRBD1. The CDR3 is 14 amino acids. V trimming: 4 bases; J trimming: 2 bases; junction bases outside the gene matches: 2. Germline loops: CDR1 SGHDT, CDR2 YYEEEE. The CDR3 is CASSQTGGNYGYTF. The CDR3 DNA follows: TGTGCCAGCAGCCAGACAGGGGGCAACTATGGCTACACCTTC.

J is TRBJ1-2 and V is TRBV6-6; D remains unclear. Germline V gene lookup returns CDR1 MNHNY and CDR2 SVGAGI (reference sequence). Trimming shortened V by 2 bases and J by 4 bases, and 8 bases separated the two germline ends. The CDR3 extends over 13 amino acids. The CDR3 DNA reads TGTGCCAGCAGTTACGGGAGCTCCTATGGCTACACCTTC. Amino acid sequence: CASSYGSSYGYTF.

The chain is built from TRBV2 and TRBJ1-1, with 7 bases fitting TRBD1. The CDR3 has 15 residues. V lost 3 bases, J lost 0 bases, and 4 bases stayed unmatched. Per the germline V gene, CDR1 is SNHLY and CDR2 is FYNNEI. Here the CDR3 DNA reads TGTGCCAGCAGTGACAGGGGGGTATTGAACACTGAAGCTTTCTTT. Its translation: CASSDRGVLNTEAFF.

The CDR3 DNA sequence: TGCGCCAGCAGCTTGGAGGTGCAGGGTTATCCCGGGGAGCTGTTTTTT. It is translated as CASSLEVQGYPGELFF. The chain couples TRBV5-1 to TRBJ2-2; D perhaps matches TRBD1 (5 bases). The germline V gene has CDR1 SGHRS and CDR2 YFSETQ. The CDR3 contains 16 residues. V dropped 0 bases and J dropped 6 bases, with 15 bases sitting between them.

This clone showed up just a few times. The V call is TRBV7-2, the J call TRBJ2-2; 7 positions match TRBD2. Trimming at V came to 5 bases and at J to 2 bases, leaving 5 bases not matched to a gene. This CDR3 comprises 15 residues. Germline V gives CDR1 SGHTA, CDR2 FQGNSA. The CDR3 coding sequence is TGTGCCAGCAGCCCTAGCGGCGTAAACACCGGGGAGCTGTTTTTT. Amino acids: CASSPSGVNTGELFF.

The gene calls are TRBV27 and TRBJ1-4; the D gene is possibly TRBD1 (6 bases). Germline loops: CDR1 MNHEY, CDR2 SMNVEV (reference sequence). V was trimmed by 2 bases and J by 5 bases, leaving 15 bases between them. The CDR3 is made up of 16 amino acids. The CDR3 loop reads CASSLITGFRNEKLFF. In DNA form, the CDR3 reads TGTGCCAGCAGTTTAATCACAGGGTTCCGGAATGAAAAACTGTTTTTT.

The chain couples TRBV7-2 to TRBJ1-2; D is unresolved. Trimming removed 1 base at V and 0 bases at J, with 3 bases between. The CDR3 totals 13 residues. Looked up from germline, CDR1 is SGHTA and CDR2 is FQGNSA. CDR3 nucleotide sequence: TGTGCCAGCAGCTTAGACGCTAACTATGGCTACACCTTC. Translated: CASSLDANYGYTF.

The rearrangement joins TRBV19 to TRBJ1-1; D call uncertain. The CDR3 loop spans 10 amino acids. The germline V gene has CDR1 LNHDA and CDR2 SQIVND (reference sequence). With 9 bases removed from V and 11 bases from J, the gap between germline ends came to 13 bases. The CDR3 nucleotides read TGTGCCAGCGGGCCTCAAGGGGCTTTCTTT. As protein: CASGPQGAFF.